Listed here are 9 T cell receptor beta chains from one sample, sequenced in a study of shared clonotypes between healthy human individuals. CD45RO negativity and positive selection for CCR7 defined naive CD8 cells, a population that excluded terminally differentiated effector memory CD45RA+ cells. TCRdb keeps only in-frame clones here, not all; method: immunoSEQ multiplex PCR. This sample yields about 2.2 million clones, of which approximately 94% are seen a single time; about 1.5% belongs to the top ten. The sample comprised naive CD8+ T cells from PBMCs. These receptors all come from a man aged 18 to 29 in good health. Some clones in this sample may be carry-over from other donors' samples.

The chain employs TRBV4-2 and TRBJ2-4; D remains unclear. V was shortened by 3 bases and J by 0 bases, with 12 bases between the two germline ends. Germline CDR1 LGHNA, CDR2 YNFKEQ. The CDR3 totals 16 residues. This CDR3 reads CASSQEDDLAKNIQYF. The CDR3 region has the DNA TGTGCCAGCAGCCAGGAAGACGATCTAGCCAAAAACATTCAGTACTTC.

The chain carries TRBV19 and TRBJ2-1; D may be TRBD2 (7 bases). CDR3 length: 15 amino acids. CDR1 is LNHDA, CDR2 SQIVND, per germline (reference sequence). V was clipped by 7 bases and J by 7 bases, with 20 bases between them. CDR3 loop: CASIPRGGLRNEQFF. CDR3 DNA sequence: TGTGCCAGTATCCCAAGGGGGGGTCTTAGGAATGAGCAGTTCTTC. Looking up the rest from reference TRBV19 and TRBJ2-1 gives the full variable domain: DGGITQSPKYLFRKEGQNVTLSCEQNLNHDAMYWYRQDPGQGLRLIYYSQIVNDFQKGDIAEGYSVSREKKESFPLTVTSAQKNPTAFYLCASIPRGGLRNEQFFGPGTRLTVL.

This clone turned up a few times. The chain joins TRBV19 to TRBJ1-1; no definite D call. The CDR3 length is 11 residues. Germline V gene data show CDR1 as LNHDA and CDR2 as SQIVND (reference sequence). V dropped 6 bases and J dropped 1 base, with 3 bases sitting between them. This CDR3 reads CASSPNTEAFF. The CDR3 coding sequence is TGTGCCAGTAGCCCGAACACTGAAGCTTTCTTT.

The chain carries TRBV7-9 and TRBJ2-3; D is uncertain. CDR1 and CDR2 (germline): SEHNR, FQNEAQ (reference sequence). The CDR3 runs 14 residues. V was cut by 0 bases and J by 0 bases, with 4 bases left in between. CDR3 bases: TGTGCCAGCAGCTTAGCAGACAGCACAGATACGCAGTATTTT. This gives the protein CASSLADSTDTQYF.

This rearrangement joins TRBV23-1 to TRBJ1-4; D not certain. Being an ORF, TRBV23-1 has a function that is uncertain. The CDR3 has 15 amino acids. Deletions cut 2 bases from V and 3 bases from J, with 10 bases between. DNA for the CDR3: TGCGCCAGCAGTCAAGCGGGTTTACCTAATGAAAAACTGTTTTTT. Translated: CASSQAGLPNEKLFF.

The chain links TRBV27 to TRBJ2-7, with 15 bases lining up with TRBD2. This CDR3 is 20 amino acids long. V was clipped by 6 bases and J by 1 base; unmatched bases: 16. CDR1 and CDR2 from the germline V gene are MNHEY and SMNVEV (reference sequence). CDR3 sequence reads: CASSPGLRKGLAGGSYEQYF. CDR3 coding DNA: TGTGCCAGCAGCCCGGGACTGCGAAAGGGACTAGCGGGAGGTTCCTACGAGCAGTACTTC.

The chain carries TRBV28 and TRBJ1-2, with no clear D. Germline assignment: CDR1 MDHEN and CDR2 SYDVKM. CDR3 length equals 17 residues. V was trimmed by 2 bases and J by 4 bases, leaving 20 bases between them. Written as DNA, the CDR3 is TGTGCCAGCAGTTTAAGTACCCGACTGGAGGCATTCTATGGCTACACCTTC. Translated: CASSLSTRLEAFYGYTF.

This clone appeared a few times. V and J are TRBV9 and TRBJ1-5; no reliable D call. Germline V gene sequence: CDR1 SGDLS, CDR2 YYNGEE. V was cut by 4 bases and J by 0 bases, with 11 bases left in between. The CDR3 length is 15 residues. Written as DNA, the CDR3 is TGTGCCAGCAGCTCGAGTCCAGGTAGCAATCAGCCCCAGCATTTT. Translation: CASSSSPGSNQPQHF.

The rearrangement joins TRBV18 to TRBJ2-3; 16 nucleotides match TRBD2. J was trimmed by 1 base and V by 2 bases; bases with no gene match: 9. The CDR3 contains 20 residues. Germline V gene data show CDR1 as KGHSH and CDR2 as LQKENI. CDR3 residues: CASSPTGTSGRAWGTDTQYF. The DNA for the CDR3 is TGTGCCAGCTCACCAACCGGGACTAGCGGGAGGGCCTGGGGCACAGATACGCAGTATTTT.